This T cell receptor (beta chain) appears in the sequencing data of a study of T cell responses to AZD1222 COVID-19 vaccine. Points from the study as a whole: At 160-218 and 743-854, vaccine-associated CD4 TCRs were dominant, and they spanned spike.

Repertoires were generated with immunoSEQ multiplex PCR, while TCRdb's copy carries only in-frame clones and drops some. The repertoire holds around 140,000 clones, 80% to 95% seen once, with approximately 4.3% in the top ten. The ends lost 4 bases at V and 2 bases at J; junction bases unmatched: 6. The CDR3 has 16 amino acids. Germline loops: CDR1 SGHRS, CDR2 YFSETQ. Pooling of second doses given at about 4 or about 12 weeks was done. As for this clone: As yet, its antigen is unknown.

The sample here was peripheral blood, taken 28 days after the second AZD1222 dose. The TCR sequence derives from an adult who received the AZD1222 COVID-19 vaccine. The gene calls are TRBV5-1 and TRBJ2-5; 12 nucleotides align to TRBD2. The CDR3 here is CASSPRLAGAQETQYF. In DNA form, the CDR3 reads TGCGCCAGCAGCCCACGACTAGCGGGGGCACAAGAGACCCAGTACTTC.